The 12 T cell receptor beta chains below were found in one sample sequenced in a study of cytomegalovirus exposure and HLA in healthy donors (dated by TCRdb to about 2017). The receptor library was made with the immunoSEQ multiplex PCR assay. For the multiplex PCR, a mixture combining 60 forward primers for TCR Vbeta segments and 13 reverse primers for TCR Jbeta segments was used. Held by TCRdb, this immuneACCESS table contains in-frame sequences only and omits some clones. Under half of the omission traces to an unresolved V gene where checked; the cause of the rest is unknown. This sample gives about 100,000 clones in total; more than 80% of them show up just once. About 3.9% of the sample is in the top ten clones. The sequencing input was PBMCs. Receptors were obtained from a man aged 30 to 39 in good health and CMV-seronegative.

This clone was recorded a few times. The J gene is TRBJ2-1, the V gene TRBV5-4, with D tentatively TRBD1 (6 bases). Germline V gene lookup returns CDR1 SGHNT and CDR2 YYREEE (reference sequence). The CDR3 length is 14 residues. Trimming took off 2 bases at V and 4 bases at J, with 10 bases between the two ends. CDR3 sequence: CASSLTGTYNEQFF. The DNA of the CDR3 is TGTGCCAGCAGCTTAACAGGGACATACAATGAGCAGTTCTTC.

A single count supports this clone. The V call is TRBV4-3, the J call TRBJ2-1, with 11 bases matching TRBD2. Germline V gene data show CDR1 as LGHNA and CDR2 as YSLEER. CDR3 length: 14 residues. V was pared by 4 bases and J by 9 bases, with 5 bases of the junction left unmatched. The DNA for the CDR3 is TGCGCCAGCAGCCCCGAGGGACTAGCGGCTGAGCAGTTCTTC. Translated, it gives CASSPEGLAAEQFF.

The gene calls are TRBV7-9 and TRBJ2-7; possibly TRBD1 for D (5 bases). V was pared by 9 bases and J by 5 bases, with 20 bases between. The CDR3 has 14 amino acids. Per germline, CDR1 SEHNR and CDR2 FQNEAQ (reference sequence). CDR3 sequence: CASLTDRKGHEQYF. The CDR3 nucleotides are TGTGCCAGTCTGACCGACAGAAAAGGACACGAGCAGTACTTC.

The chain is built from TRBV6-5 and TRBJ1-2; 7 bases agree with TRBD1. There are 13 residues in the CDR3. The V gene's germline CDR1 is MNHEY and CDR2 SVGAGI. The junction had 4 bases not matched to a gene; V was cut back by 2 bases and J by 7 bases. The CDR3 reads CASSYGQGGGYTF. CDR3 sequence (DNA): TGTGCCAGCAGTTACGGGCAGGGGGGTGGCTACACCTTC.

The chain employs TRBV9 and TRBJ1-5; D call uncertain. Germline assignment: CDR1 SGDLS and CDR2 YYNGEE. This CDR3 has 15 residues. Trimming shortened V by 0 bases and J by 0 bases, and 7 bases separated the two germline ends. The CDR3 coding sequence is TGTGCCAGCAGCGTAGAAGGAGTTAGCAATCAGCCCCAGCATTTT. Encoded protein: CASSVEGVSNQPQHF.

This clone was counted a single time. V is TRBV18 and J is TRBJ2-7; maybe TRBD2 (6 bases). V lost 3 bases and J lost 3, with 9 bases in between. The V gene's germline CDR1 is KGHSH and CDR2 LQKENI. This CDR3 has 13 amino acids. The CDR3 bases are TGTGCCAGCTCACCGCAGGGAGGCTACGAGCAGTACTTC. Translating it yields CASSPQGGYEQYF.

The rearrangement links TRBV2 to TRBJ1-6; 7 bases align to TRBD1. Germline V lookup: CDR1 SNHLY, CDR2 FYNNEI. V lost 1 base and J lost 8; bases outside the gene matches: 5. The CDR3 contains 15 residues. This chain's CDR3 is CASSEETGSDSPLHF. The CDR3 bases are TGTGCCAGCAGTGAAGAGACAGGGAGTGATTCACCCCTCCACTTT.

A few counts support this clone. The chain is built from TRBV27 and TRBJ2-7; the match to TRBD1 covers 7 bases. The CDR3 sequence is 15 residues long. CDR1 and CDR2 (germline): MNHEY, SMNVEV (reference sequence). V shed 6 bases, J shed 1 base, and the junction held 9 bases outside the gene matches. CDR3 residues: CASRRAGTVSYEQYF. Written as DNA, the CDR3 is TGTGCCAGCAGACGTGCCGGGACAGTTTCCTACGAGCAGTACTTC.

A few counts support this clone. V gene TRBV10-3 combines with J gene TRBJ1-2; TRBD1 aligns across 9 bases. From germline, CDR1 is ENHRY and CDR2 SYGVKD. V gave up 6 bases and J gave up 8 bases; unmatched junction bases: 10. The CDR3 has 14 amino acids. In DNA, the CDR3 is TGTGCCATCAGGGGGACAGGGAAATTGAACGGCTACACCTTC. Translation: CAIRGTGKLNGYTF.

The V gene is TRBV4-1, the J gene TRBJ2-3; the D gene is possibly TRBD2 (7 bases). CDR3 size: 15 residues. The germline CDR1 and CDR2 sequences are MGHRA and YSYEKL. V was cut by 1 base and J by 9 bases, with 17 bases left in between. The CDR3 sequence is CASSQVGGRGETQYF. The CDR3 DNA follows: TGCGCCAGCAGCCAAGTCGGGGGGCGAGGAGAGACGCAGTATTTT.

About this clone itself: The junction departs from the called germline gene at one end, perhaps through a read error. The rearrangement links TRBV19 to TRBJ2-7, with D maybe TRBD1 (5 bases). This CDR3 spans 11 amino acids. Germline CDR1 is LNHDA and CDR2 is SQIVND (reference sequence). The CDR3 loop reads CASSTGYVQYF. The CDR3 DNA follows: TGTGCCAGTAGTACAGGGTACGTGCAGTACTTC.

The V call is TRBV5-1, the J call TRBJ2-3; D is uncertain. CDR1 is SGHRS and CDR2 is YFSETQ in the germline V gene. The CDR3 sequence is 15 residues long. Trimming left V 0 bases short and J 0 bases short, with 8 bases between. The CDR3 DNA follows: TGCGCCAGCAGCTTGGGCTCAACTAGCACAGATACGCAGTATTTT. Translation gives CASSLGSTSTDTQYF.